These 9 T cell receptor beta chains came from one sample sequenced in a study of blood T cell repertoires in COVID-19. Data came from immunoSEQ multiplex PCR; TCRdb stores just in-frame clones and leaves some out. The sample has some 250,000 clones; roughly 80% are singletons. Material for sequencing was peripheral blood. These receptors came from a woman under 30 with acute or convalescent COVID-19.

This rearrangement joins TRBV15 to TRBJ1-4; the D gene is possibly TRBD1 (5 bases). This CDR3 is 15 amino acids long. V was clipped by 1 base and J by 10 bases, with 16 bases between them. Germline assignment: CDR1 LNHNV and CDR2 YYDKDF (reference sequence). The DNA of the CDR3 is TGTGCCACCAGCAGAGCGAGGCCTGGGAGGGGAAAACTGTTTTTT. Translated: CATSRARPGRGKLFF.

The genes are TRBV7-2 and TRBJ2-1, with TRBD2 matching over 9 bases. The V gene end was trimmed by 4 bases and the J gene end by 2 bases; junction bases not matched to a gene: 3. The CDR3 length is 15 residues. The germline V gene has CDR1 SGHTA and CDR2 FQGNSA. The CDR3 is CASSSLAGAYNEQFF. Here the CDR3 DNA reads TGTGCCAGCAGCTCGTTAGCGGGAGCCTACAATGAGCAGTTCTTC.

V and J are TRBV7-9 and TRBJ2-2; 9 bases match TRBD2. The germline gives CDR1 SEHNR, CDR2 FQNEAQ (reference sequence). The J segment lost 5 bases and the V segment lost 4 bases, leaving 17 bases of the junction unmatched. This CDR3 is built from 19 residues. CDR3 nucleotides: TGTGCCAGCAGCTCGTCCCTCCGTAGCGGGAGAATCGTAACCGGGGAGCTGTTTTTT. Its translation is CASSSSLRSGRIVTGELFF.

This clone has only a few counts. The V gene is TRBV5-1, the J gene TRBJ2-7, with 10 bases that match TRBD1. The J segment lost 2 bases and the V segment lost 4 bases, leaving 6 bases of the junction unmatched. CDR3 length: 15 amino acids. Germline V gene data show CDR1 as SGHRS and CDR2 as YFSETQ. The CDR3 is CASSQGQGLAYEQYF. DNA for the CDR3: TGCGCCAGCAGCCAGGGACAGGGGTTAGCCTACGAGCAGTACTTC.

The chain is built from TRBV3-1 (or the pseudogene TRBV3-2) and TRBJ2-5; 8 bases align to TRBD1. The V and J ends lost 4 bases and 4 bases, in that order; junction bases with no gene match: 11. The CDR3 spans 16 residues. Germline V gene lookup returns CDR1 LGHDT and CDR2 YNNKEL (reference sequence). For the CDR3, the DNA is TGTGCCAGCAGCCCCTGGACAGGGAGGATCGCAGAGACCCAGTACTTC. Translated, it gives CASSPWTGRIAETQYF.

This clone was picked up one time. J is TRBJ2-7 and V is TRBV6-2 or TRBV6-3; no reliable D call. This CDR3 contains 16 residues. The germline CDR1 and CDR2 sequences are MNHEY and SVGEGT. V dropped 5 bases and J dropped 0 bases, with 17 bases sitting between them. The CDR3: CASSSPRVPSSYEQYF. In nucleotides, the CDR3 is TGTGCCAGCAGTAGTCCACGGGTTCCTAGCTCCTACGAGCAGTACTTC.

This chain uses TRBV7-8 with TRBJ2-7; 11 nucleotides line up with TRBD2. The V gene end was trimmed by 3 bases and the J gene end by 2 bases; junction bases not matched to a gene: 6. The CDR3 totals 16 residues. Germline-derived CDR1 and CDR2 are SGHVS and FQNEAQ. In DNA, the CDR3 is TGTGCCAGCAGCTTCGTAATTAGCGGGAGGGCCTACGAGCAGTACTTC. It specifies CASSFVISGRAYEQYF. The complete variable domain, with remaining parts taken from reference TRBV7-8 and TRBJ2-7, reads GAGVSQSPRYKVAKRGQDVALRCDPISGHVSLFWYQQALGQGPEFLTYFQNEAQLDKSGLPSDRFFAERPEGSVSTLKIQRTQQEDSAVYLCASSFVISGRAYEQYFGPGTRLTVT.

The V call is TRBV6-5, the J call TRBJ1-3; no clear D gene. The ends were cut back, 8 bases at V and 0 bases at J, with 14 bases in the middle. CDR3 length: 15 amino acids. Germline V lookup: CDR1 MNHEY, CDR2 SVGAGI. In DNA form, the CDR3 reads TGTGCCAGCGGCGAGGGAAGGGCCTCTGGAAACACCATATATTTT. It encodes CASGEGRASGNTIYF.

The genes are TRBV6-1 and TRBJ2-7; 10 positions agree with TRBD2. With 2 bases clipped from V and 5 bases from J, the junction kept 3 bases outside the gene matches. The CDR3 has 14 residues. Per the germline V gene, CDR1 is MNHNS and CDR2 is SASEGT. The CDR3 region is CASSESGRVNEQYF. CDR3 sequence (DNA): TGTGCCAGCAGTGAAAGCGGGAGGGTCAACGAGCAGTACTTC.